This T cell receptor beta chain appears in the sequencing data of a study of identical twins. Regarding the study as a whole: Models predicted too little out-of-frame TCR alpha sharing in monozygotic twins.

This clonotype was seen more than once but under ten times. The antigen remains undetermined. Template switching added a universal primer site; cDNA carried unique molecular identifiers. From the 5' RACE reads, TCRdb called clonotypes with MiXCR, one entry per CDR3 protein. Among approximately 250,000 distinct CDR3 sequences, approximately 5.9% were seen once, and the ten largest hold just over 14%. CDR3 size: 14 residues. In germline, CDR1 is SGHVS, CDR2 FQNEAQ. The V gene lost 0 bases and the J gene lost 3 bases, with 9 bases spanning the gap. These data also formed part of another study, on T cells expressing NK-cell markers. As that study records: A few donors' CD3+CD56-NKG2C+ cells were dominated by the same clonotypes.

The rearrangement links TRBV7-8 to TRBJ2-7; a possible D gene is TRBD1 (5 bases). Sequenced sample: CD8+ T cells sorted from blood. This receptor was identified in a woman in her late teens or twenties in good health. CDR3 sequence: CASSLAGAYYEQYF. The CDR3 DNA follows: TGTGCCAGCAGCTTAGCAGGGGCTTACTACGAGCAGTACTTC. Complete variable domain (other parts from reference TRBV7-8 and TRBJ2-7): GAGVSQSPRYKVAKRGQDVALRCDPISGHVSLFWYQQALGQGPEFLTYFQNEAQLDKSGLPSDRFFAERPEGSVSTLKIQRTQQEDSAVYLCASSLAGAYYEQYFGPGTRLTVT.